These 6 T cell receptor beta chains came from one sample sequenced in a study of T-cell memory formation after mild COVID-19. TCRdb re-analysed the 5' RACE reads in MiXCR, keeping a single row per CDR3 protein. Of around 500,000 distinct CDR3 sequences listed, about 18% are singletons. Sequencing was done on a sample of PBMCs or a T cell subset sorted from them (not recorded which). All receptors derive from an adult woman who had mild COVID-19 (a few samples of this study predate the infection). Cell type and time point are not known.

The sample holds a few counts of this clonotype. The CDR3: CATSIHRETEAFF. The CDR3 region has the DNA TGTGCCACCAGCATACACAGGGAGACTGAAGCTTTCTTT. The J gene is TRBJ1-1, the V gene TRBV15, with D possibly matching TRBD1 (6 bases). The length of the CDR3 is 13 residues. Trimming took off 4 bases at V and 5 bases at J, with 11 bases between the two ends. Germline V gene lookup returns CDR1 LNHNV and CDR2 YYDKDF (reference sequence).

This clonotype came up a few times. The chain links TRBV4-1 to TRBJ2-7, with 8 positions matching TRBD1. The CDR3 covers 15 residues. After removal of 4 bases from V and 2 bases from J, the junction contained 7 bases not matched to a gene. Per the germline V gene, CDR1 is MGHRA and CDR2 is YSYEKL. The DNA of the CDR3 is TGCGCCAGCAGCCCCACCGGACAGGGTCCCTACGAGCAGTACTTC. This codes for CASSPTGQGPYEQYF.

Many counts were recorded for this clonotype. This chain links TRBV5-1 with TRBJ1-3, with D unresolved. The germline CDR1 and CDR2 sequences are SGHRS and YFSETQ. Trimming took 0 bases from V and 2 from J, leaving 6 bases between them. The CDR3 totals 14 residues. The CDR3 loop reads CASSLGDPGNTIYF. CDR3 nucleotide sequence: TGCGCCAGCAGCTTGGGAGATCCTGGAAACACCATATATTTT.

A few counts support this clonotype. The chain uses TRBV5-1 and TRBJ2-3; a weak D match, TRBD1 (6 bases). Trimming stripped 2 bases from V and 5 bases from J, with 9 bases between. The length of the CDR3 is 13 residues. The germline gives CDR1 SGHRS, CDR2 YFSETQ. For the CDR3, the DNA is TGCGCCAGCAGCTTTGAAGGGGGAGATACGCAGTATTTT. Amino acids: CASSFEGGDTQYF.

This clonotype was detected ten times or more. The rearrangement joins TRBV5-1 to TRBJ1-1, with unresolved D. This CDR3 is 14 amino acids long. Germline V gene lookup returns CDR1 SGHRS and CDR2 YFSETQ. V lost 0 bases and J lost 1, with 7 bases in between. CDR3 coding DNA: TGCGCCAGCAGCTTGGAGACTGAGAACACTGAAGCTTTCTTT. It codes for CASSLETENTEAFF.

This chain links TRBV3-1 with TRBJ2-4; tentatively, D is TRBD2 (6 bases). Germline loops: CDR1 LGHDT, CDR2 YNNKEL (reference sequence). Trimming stripped 1 base from V and 7 bases from J, with 11 bases between. This CDR3 has 14 amino acids. CDR3 nucleotide sequence: TGTGCCAGCAGCCAAGTTTCGGGGGATAACATTCAGTACTTC. This gives the protein CASSQVSGDNIQYF.